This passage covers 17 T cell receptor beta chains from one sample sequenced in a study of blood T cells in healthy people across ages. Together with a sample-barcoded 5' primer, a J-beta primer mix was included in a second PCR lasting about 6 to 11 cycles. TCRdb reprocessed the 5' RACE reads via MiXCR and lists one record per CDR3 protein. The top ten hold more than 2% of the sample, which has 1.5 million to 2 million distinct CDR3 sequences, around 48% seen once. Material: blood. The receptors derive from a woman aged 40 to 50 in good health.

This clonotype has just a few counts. CDR3 bases: TGTGCCAGCAGCTATGACCTGACTAGCTTGGAGACCCAGTACTTC. This codes for CASSYDLTSLETQYF. The chain combines TRBV11-2 with TRBJ2-5, with TRBD2 matching over 7 bases. CDR1 and CDR2 (germline): SGHAT, FQNNGV. The CDR3 is 15 residues long. Losses at the gene ends were 4 bases for V and 5 bases for J; bases not matched to a gene: 10.

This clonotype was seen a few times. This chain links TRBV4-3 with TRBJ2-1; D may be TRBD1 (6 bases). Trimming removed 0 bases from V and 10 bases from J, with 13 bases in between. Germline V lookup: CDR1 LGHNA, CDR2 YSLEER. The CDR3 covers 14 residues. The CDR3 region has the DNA TGCGCCAGCAGCCAAGAGGGCAGGGGTGGGGAGCAGTTCTTC. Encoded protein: CASSQEGRGGEQFF.

The chain's CDR3 is CASRLGQGFDEQFF. CDR3 nucleotides: TGTGCCAGCAGACTGGGACAGGGGTTTGATGAGCAGTTCTTC. The chain joins TRBV12-3 or TRBV12-4 to TRBJ2-1; 10 nucleotides match TRBD1. The V and J ends lost 6 bases and 8 bases, in that order; junction bases with no gene match: 7. This CDR3 region has 14 residues.

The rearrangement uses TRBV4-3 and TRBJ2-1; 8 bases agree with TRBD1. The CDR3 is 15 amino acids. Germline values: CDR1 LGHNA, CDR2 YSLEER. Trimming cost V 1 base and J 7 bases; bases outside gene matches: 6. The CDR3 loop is CASSQGTGGMNEQFF. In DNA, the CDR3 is TGCGCCAGCAGCCAAGGCACAGGGGGGATGAATGAGCAGTTCTTC.

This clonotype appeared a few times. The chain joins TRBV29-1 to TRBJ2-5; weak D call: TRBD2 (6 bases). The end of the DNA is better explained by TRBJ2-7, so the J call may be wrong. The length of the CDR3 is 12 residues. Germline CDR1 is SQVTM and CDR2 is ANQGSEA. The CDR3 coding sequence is TGCAGCGTTGTAGCGGCGCGGGGCGAGCAGTACTTC. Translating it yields CSVVAARGEQYF.

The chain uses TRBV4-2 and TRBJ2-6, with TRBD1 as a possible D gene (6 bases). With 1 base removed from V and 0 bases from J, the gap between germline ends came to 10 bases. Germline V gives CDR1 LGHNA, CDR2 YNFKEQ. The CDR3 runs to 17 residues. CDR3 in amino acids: CASSQGTGLSGANVLTF. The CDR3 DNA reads TGTGCCAGCAGCCAAGGAACAGGGCTCTCTGGGGCCAACGTCCTGACTTTC.

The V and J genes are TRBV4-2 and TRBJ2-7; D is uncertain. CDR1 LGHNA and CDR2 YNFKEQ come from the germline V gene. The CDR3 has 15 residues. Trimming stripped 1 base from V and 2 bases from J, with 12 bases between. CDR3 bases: TGTGCCAGCAGCCAAGTGGGTGGCAGTACCTACGAGCAGTACTTC. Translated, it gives CASSQVGGSTYEQYF.

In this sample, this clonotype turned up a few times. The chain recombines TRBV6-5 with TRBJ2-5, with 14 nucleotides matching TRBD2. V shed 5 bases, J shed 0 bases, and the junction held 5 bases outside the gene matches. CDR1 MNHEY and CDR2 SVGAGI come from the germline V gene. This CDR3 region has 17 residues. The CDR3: CASSRGLAGGYQETQYF. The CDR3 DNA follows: TGTGCCAGCAGTAGAGGACTAGCGGGGGGCTACCAAGAGACCCAGTACTTC.

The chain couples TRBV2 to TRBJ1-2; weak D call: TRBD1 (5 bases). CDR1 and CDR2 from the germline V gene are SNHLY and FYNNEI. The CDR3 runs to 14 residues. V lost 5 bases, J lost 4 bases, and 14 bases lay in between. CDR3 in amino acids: CASSSGRRLYGYTF. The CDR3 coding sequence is TGTGCCAGCAGTTCAGGGCGTAGACTCTATGGCTACACCTTC.

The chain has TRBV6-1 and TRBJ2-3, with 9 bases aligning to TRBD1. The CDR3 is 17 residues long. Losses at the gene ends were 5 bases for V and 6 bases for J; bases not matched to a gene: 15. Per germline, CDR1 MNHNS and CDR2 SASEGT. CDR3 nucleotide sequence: TGTGCCAGCAGTCGACCCCGGGACAGGGCTAATTGGGATACGCAGTATTTT. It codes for CASSRPRDRANWDTQYF.

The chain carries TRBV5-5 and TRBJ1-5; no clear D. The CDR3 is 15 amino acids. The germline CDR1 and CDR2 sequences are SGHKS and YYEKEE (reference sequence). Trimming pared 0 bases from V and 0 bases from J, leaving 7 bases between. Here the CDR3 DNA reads TGTGCCAGCAGCTTGGTTATTTATAGCAATCAGCCCCAGCATTTT. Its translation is CASSLVIYSNQPQHF.

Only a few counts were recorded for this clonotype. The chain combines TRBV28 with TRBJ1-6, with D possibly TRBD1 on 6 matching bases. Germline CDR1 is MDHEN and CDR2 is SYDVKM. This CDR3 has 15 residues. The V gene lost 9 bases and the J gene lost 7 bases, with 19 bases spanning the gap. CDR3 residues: CASCGNDRRNSPLHF. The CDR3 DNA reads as TGTGCCAGTTGCGGAAACGACAGGCGAAATTCACCCCTCCACTTT.

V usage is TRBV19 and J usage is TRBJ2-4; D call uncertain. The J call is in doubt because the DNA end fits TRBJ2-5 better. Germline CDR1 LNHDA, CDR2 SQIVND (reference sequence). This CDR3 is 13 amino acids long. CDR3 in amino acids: CASSREPSVTQYF. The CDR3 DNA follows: TGTGCCAGTAGTAGAGAACCCTCGGTGACCCAGTACTTC.

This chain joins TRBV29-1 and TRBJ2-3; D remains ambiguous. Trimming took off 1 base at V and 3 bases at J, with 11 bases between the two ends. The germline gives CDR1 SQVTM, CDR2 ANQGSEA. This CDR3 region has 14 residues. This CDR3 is CSVEARDRTDTQYF. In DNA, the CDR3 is TGCAGCGTTGAAGCACGTGATAGGACAGATACGCAGTATTTT.

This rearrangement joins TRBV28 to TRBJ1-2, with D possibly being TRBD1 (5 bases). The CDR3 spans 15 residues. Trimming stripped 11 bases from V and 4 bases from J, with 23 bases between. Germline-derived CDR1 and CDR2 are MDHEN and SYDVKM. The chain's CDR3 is CAGRPGGDVGYGYTF. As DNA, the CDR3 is TGTGCCGGACGTCCCGGGGGGGACGTGGGCTATGGCTACACCTTC.

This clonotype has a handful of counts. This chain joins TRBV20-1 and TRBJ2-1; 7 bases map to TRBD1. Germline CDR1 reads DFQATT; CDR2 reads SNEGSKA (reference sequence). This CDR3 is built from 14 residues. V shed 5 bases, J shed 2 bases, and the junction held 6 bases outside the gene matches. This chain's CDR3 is CSAADRVAYNEQFF. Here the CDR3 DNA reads TGCAGTGCTGCAGACAGGGTAGCCTACAATGAGCAGTTCTTC.

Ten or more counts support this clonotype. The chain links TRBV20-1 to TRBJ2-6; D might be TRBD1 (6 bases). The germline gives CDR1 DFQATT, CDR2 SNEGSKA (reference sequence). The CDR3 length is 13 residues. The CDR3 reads CSARGAGANVLTF. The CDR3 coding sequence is TGCAGCGCCAGGGGAGCTGGGGCCAACGTCCTGACTTTC.